The clone carrying this TCR beta chain was recorded at least ten times. As yet, its antigen is unknown. This sample stems from a study of regulatory T cells in long-lasting Graves disease. Time point here: newly diagnosed GD, antithyroid drugs for less than 3 months. Isolated PBMC RNA provided the starting material for the TCR library. Libraries of TCR beta came from iRepertoire HTBI primers plus Arm-PCR of CDR3 regions. TCRdb recomputed calls from the multiplex PCR reads with MiXCR, one row per CDR3 protein. The sample lists about 440,000 distinct CDR3 sequences; 14% to 15% were seen once. Study findings and constraints: Persistent disease preferred TRBV28, TRBJ1-2 and TRBJ2-5; new disease, TRBV20-1 and TRBJ2-1.

With 1 base clipped from V and 1 base from J, the junction kept 10 bases outside the gene matches. In germline, CDR1 is SEHNR, CDR2 FQNEAQ (reference sequence). This CDR3 comprises 17 residues. This sample was shared with a second study, whose subject was T cells in Graves' hyperthyroidism and ophthalmopathy. According to that study: The majority of expanded thyroid clonotypes above 0.001 also appeared in blood.

The source was peripheral blood mononuclear cells (PBMCs), collected at new diagnosis, from a patient treated with antithyroid drugs. This receptor was obtained from a woman in her thirties with Graves disease. The V and J genes are TRBV7-9 and TRBJ2-7, with 7 bases that match TRBD2. The CDR3 loop is CASSLDPSGGRSYEQYF. The CDR3, as DNA: TGTGCCAGCAGCTTAGACCCTAGCGGAGGAAGATCCTACGAGCAGTACTTC.